A single sample gave rise to the 18 T cell receptor beta chains below, sequenced in a study of shared clonotypes between healthy human individuals. Libraries were prepared by immunoSEQ multiplex PCR; TCRdb keeps only in-frame clonotypes and omits some of them. Here the sample spans 2,500,000 or so clones, about nine tenths being singletons. What was sequenced was naive CD4+ T cells from PBMCs. Subset here: CD45RA+ positively selected. The origin of the receptors is a man between 18 and 29 years old in good health. Some clones in this sample may be carry-over from other donors' samples.

The V and J genes are TRBV7-3 and TRBJ1-4; D is ambiguous. Germline V gene lookup returns CDR1 SGHTA and CDR2 FQGTGA. Trimming removed 5 bases from V and 8 bases from J, with 12 bases in between. CDR3 length: 13 residues. The CDR3, as DNA: TGTGCCAGCAGCCCGGGATCCATGGAAAAACTGTTTTTT. Amino acid sequence: CASSPGSMEKLFF. The entire variable domain, with the rest obtained from reference TRBV7-3 and TRBJ1-4, is as follows: GAGVSQTPSNKVTEKGKYVELRCDPISGHTALYWYRQSLGQGPEFLIYFQGTGAADDSGLPNDRFFAVRPEGSVSTLKIQRTERGDSAVYLCASSPGSMEKLFFGSGTQLSVL.

V and J are TRBV5-1 and TRBJ1-3; tentative D call: TRBD1 (6 bases). CDR3 length equals 16 residues. Trimming pared 3 bases from V and 0 bases from J, leaving 13 bases between. Germline CDR1 reads SGHRS; CDR2 reads YFSETQ. The CDR3 is CASSSGQPVSGNTIYF. The CDR3 DNA reads as TGCGCCAGCAGCTCCGGACAGCCGGTCTCTGGAAACACCATATATTTT.

The chain uses TRBV5-4 and TRBJ1-1, with D hard to call. The CDR3 is 15 residues long. Germline-derived CDR1 and CDR2 are SGHNT and YYREEE (reference sequence). Trimming left V 0 bases short and J 7 bases short, with 16 bases between. The CDR3 here is CASSLDWGGRGEAFF. The CDR3 coding sequence is TGTGCCAGCAGCTTGGATTGGGGAGGGAGAGGTGAAGCTTTCTTT.

The chain links TRBV19 to TRBJ2-7; 8 bases align to TRBD2. This CDR3 spans 15 amino acids. V dropped 1 base and J dropped 4; count of bases not matched to a gene: 6. The germline V gene has CDR1 LNHDA and CDR2 SQIVND (reference sequence). CDR3 in amino acids: CASSIGSSGLYEQYF. CDR3 sequence (DNA): TGTGCCAGTAGTATAGGATCTAGCGGGTTGTACGAGCAGTACTTC.

V is TRBV5-6 and J is TRBJ2-7; D possibly uses TRBD1 or TRBD2 (6 bases each). The CDR3 sequence is 15 residues long. The germline V gene has CDR1 SGHDT and CDR2 YYEEEE. Between the trimmed V and J ends, which lost 4 bases and 4 bases, there was a span of 18 bases. The CDR3 loop is CASSLTGLGGYEQYF. As DNA, the CDR3 is TGTGCCAGCAGCCTTACAGGGCTCGGGGGTTACGAGCAGTACTTC.

The chain recombines TRBV29-1 with TRBJ1-2; D is perhaps TRBD1 (5 bases). Germline V CDR1 and CDR2: SQVTM, ANQGSEA. This CDR3 has 14 amino acids. Trimming took 7 bases from V and 2 from J, leaving 17 bases between them. CDR3 coding DNA: TGCAGCGCCGCGGACACGCACGCCAACTATGGCTACACCTTC. Its protein product is CSAADTHANYGYTF. Drawing the rest from reference TRBV29-1 and TRBJ1-2, the complete variable domain is SAVISQKPSRDICQRGTSLTIQCQVDSQVTMMFWYRQQPGQSLTLIATANQGSEATYESGFVIDKFPISRPNLTFSTLTVSNMSPEDSSIYLCSAADTHANYGYTFGSGTRLTVV.

V and J are TRBV27 and TRBJ1-5; D not resolved. V lost 2 bases and J 4 bases, leaving 15 bases between the germline ends. Germline lookup yields CDR1 MNHEY and CDR2 SMNVEV (reference sequence). This CDR3 is built from 16 residues. As DNA, the CDR3 is TGTGCCAGCAGTTTAAGGTTTCAGGCGCAAAATCAGCCCCAGCATTTT. It specifies CASSLRFQAQNQPQHF.

This chain joins TRBV10-1 and TRBJ2-1, with a possible D match to TRBD2 (6 bases). CDR1 is WNHNN, CDR2 SYGVQD, per germline (reference sequence). This CDR3 has 16 amino acids. V was shortened by 5 bases and J by 0 bases, with 14 bases between the two germline ends. CDR3 nucleotides: TGCGCCAGCAGTTCTCGCCTAGCGAACTCCTACAATGAGCAGTTCTTC. Its protein product is CASSSRLANSYNEQFF.

The chain employs TRBV4-2 and TRBJ2-2, with 11 bases aligning to TRBD2. The CDR3 runs 17 residues. With V trimmed by 6 bases and J by 1 base, 7 bases remained unmatched. CDR1 and CDR2 from the germline V gene are LGHNA and YNFKEQ. CDR3 bases: TGTGCCAGCAGTCCATTCCTAGCGGGAGGGAACACCGGGGAGCTGTTTTTT. It is translated as CASSPFLAGGNTGELFF.

This rearrangement joins TRBV6-5 to TRBJ2-3, with D perhaps TRBD2 (5 bases). Germline lookup yields CDR1 MNHEY and CDR2 SVGAGI. This CDR3 region has 14 residues. Trimming left V 3 bases short and J 0 bases short, with 7 bases between. The CDR3, as DNA: TGTGCCAGCAGTTATAAGCGGAGCACAGATACGCAGTATTTT. Its translation is CASSYKRSTDTQYF.

The rearrangement joins TRBV4-2 to TRBJ2-1, with 7 positions matching TRBD2. V was clipped by 4 bases and J by 8 bases; unmatched bases: 8. In germline, CDR1 is LGHNA, CDR2 YNFKEQ. The CDR3 sequence is 14 residues long. This CDR3 reads CASSPPGEGYEQFF. The CDR3 DNA sequence: TGTGCCAGCAGCCCCCCGGGGGAGGGCTATGAGCAGTTCTTC.

This clone was observed a few times. The chain uses TRBV5-1 and TRBJ2-7, with D hard to call. CDR3 length: 14 residues. Trimming took off 4 bases at V and 0 bases at J, with 11 bases between the two ends. From germline, CDR1 is SGHRS and CDR2 YFSETQ. The CDR3 loop is CASSQESPSYEQYF. In DNA form, the CDR3 reads TGCGCCAGCAGCCAGGAGTCACCCTCCTACGAGCAGTACTTC.

The V call is TRBV5-1, the J call TRBJ2-7, with TRBD2 matching over 11 bases. The trim removed 1 base at V and 5 bases at J, leaving 5 bases unmatched. Per germline, CDR1 SGHRS and CDR2 YFSETQ. CDR3 size: 15 residues. Here the CDR3 reads CASSLLTSGKDEQYF. The CDR3 DNA follows: TGCGCCAGCAGCTTGTTGACTAGCGGGAAGGACGAGCAGTACTTC.

This rearrangement joins TRBV28 to TRBJ2-3; 10 bases are shared with TRBD1. Germline CDR1 reads MDHEN; CDR2 reads SYDVKM. Trimming took 5 bases from V and 5 from J; bases not matched to a gene: 13. This CDR3 contains 17 residues. The CDR3 coding sequence is TGTGCCAGCAGTCTCAACCCAGGACAGGGGGGGGGAGATACGCAGTATTTT. Its translation is CASSLNPGQGGGDTQYF.

The chain couples TRBV15 to TRBJ1-4; 10 positions agree with TRBD1. The CDR3 covers 15 residues. V lost 5 bases, J lost 8 bases, and 8 bases stayed unmatched. Germline V CDR1 and CDR2: LNHNV, YYDKDF (reference sequence). The CDR3 loop reads CATSRGGTGAEKLFF. The CDR3 region has the DNA TGTGCCACCAGCCGAGGAGGGACAGGGGCCGAAAAACTGTTTTTT. Full variable domain (missing parts from reference TRBV15 and TRBJ1-4): DAMVIQNPRYQVTQFGKPVTLSCSQTLNHNVMYWYQQKSSQAPKLLFHYYDKDFNNEADTPDNFQSRRPNTSFCFLDIRSPGLGDTAMYLCATSRGGTGAEKLFFGSGTQLSVL.

The chain employs TRBV19 and TRBJ2-6; D is ambiguous. V lost 4 bases to trimming and J lost 0 bases, with 4 bases between them. Germline V gives CDR1 LNHDA, CDR2 SQIVND (reference sequence). The CDR3 runs 14 residues. The CDR3 loop reads CASSSYSGANVLTF. The DNA for the CDR3 is TGTGCCAGTAGTAGTTACTCTGGGGCCAACGTCCTGACTTTC.

The gene calls are TRBV27 and TRBJ1-6; the D is unclear. CDR3 size: 13 residues. Trimming left V 3 bases short and J 9 bases short, with 9 bases between. Germline V gives CDR1 MNHEY, CDR2 SMNVEV (reference sequence). The CDR3 sequence is CASSFHSGSPLHF. The CDR3 nucleotides are TGTGCCAGCAGTTTCCACAGTGGTTCACCCCTCCACTTT.

This clone was counted once. The chain recombines TRBV28 with TRBJ1-1, with D possibly matching TRBD1 (5 bases). The CDR3 covers 14 residues. The V gene lost 5 bases and the J gene lost 1 base, with 11 bases spanning the gap. Germline CDR1 MDHEN, CDR2 SYDVKM. CDR3 sequence reads: CASSPHTGNTEAFF. CDR3 DNA: TGTGCCAGCAGTCCTCACACAGGGAACACTGAAGCTTTCTTT.